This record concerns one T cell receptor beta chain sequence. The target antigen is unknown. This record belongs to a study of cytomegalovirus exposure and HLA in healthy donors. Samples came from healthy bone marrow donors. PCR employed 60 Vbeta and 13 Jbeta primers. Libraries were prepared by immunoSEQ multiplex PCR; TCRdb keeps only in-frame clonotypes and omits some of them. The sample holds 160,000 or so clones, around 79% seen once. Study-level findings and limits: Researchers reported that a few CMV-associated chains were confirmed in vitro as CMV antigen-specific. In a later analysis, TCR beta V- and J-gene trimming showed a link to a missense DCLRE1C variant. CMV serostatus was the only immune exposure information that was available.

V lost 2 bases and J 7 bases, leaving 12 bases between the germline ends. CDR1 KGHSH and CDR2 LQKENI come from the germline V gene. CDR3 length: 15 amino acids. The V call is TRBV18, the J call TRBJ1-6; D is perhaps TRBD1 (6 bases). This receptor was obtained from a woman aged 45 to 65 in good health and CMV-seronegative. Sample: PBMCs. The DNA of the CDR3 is TGTGCCAGCTCACCAACAGGGAATAAGAATTCACCCCTCCACTTT. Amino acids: CASSPTGNKNSPLHF.